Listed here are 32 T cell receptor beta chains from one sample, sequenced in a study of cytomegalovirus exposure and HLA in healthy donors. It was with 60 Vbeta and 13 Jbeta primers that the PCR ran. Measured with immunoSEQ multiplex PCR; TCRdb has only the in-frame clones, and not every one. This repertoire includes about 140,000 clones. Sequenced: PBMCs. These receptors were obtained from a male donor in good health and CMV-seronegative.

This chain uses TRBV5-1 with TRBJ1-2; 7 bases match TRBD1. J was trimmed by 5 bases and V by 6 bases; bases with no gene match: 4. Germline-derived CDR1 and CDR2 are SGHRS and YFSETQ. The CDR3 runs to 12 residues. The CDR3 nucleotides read TGCGCCAGCAAACCGACAGGGTATGGCTACACCTTC. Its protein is CASKPTGYGYTF.

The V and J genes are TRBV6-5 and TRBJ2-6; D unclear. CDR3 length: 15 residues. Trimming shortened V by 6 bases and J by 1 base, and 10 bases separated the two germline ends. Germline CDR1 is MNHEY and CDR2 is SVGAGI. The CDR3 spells CASRQRMSGANVLTF. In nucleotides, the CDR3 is TGTGCCAGCAGGCAGAGGATGTCTGGGGCCAACGTCCTGACTTTC.

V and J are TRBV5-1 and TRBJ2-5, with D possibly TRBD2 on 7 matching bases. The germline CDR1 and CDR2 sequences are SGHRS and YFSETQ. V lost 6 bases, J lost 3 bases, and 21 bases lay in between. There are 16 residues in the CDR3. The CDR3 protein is CASTWEGGLSKETQYF. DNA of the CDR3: TGCGCCAGCACCTGGGAGGGGGGACTTTCCAAAGAGACCCAGTACTTC.

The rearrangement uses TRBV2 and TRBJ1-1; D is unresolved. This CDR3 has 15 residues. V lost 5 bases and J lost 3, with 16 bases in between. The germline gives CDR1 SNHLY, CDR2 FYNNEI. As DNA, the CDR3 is TGTGCCAGCAGTCTCAATCGGGTATTACACACTGAAGCTTTCTTT. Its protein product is CASSLNRVLHTEAFF.

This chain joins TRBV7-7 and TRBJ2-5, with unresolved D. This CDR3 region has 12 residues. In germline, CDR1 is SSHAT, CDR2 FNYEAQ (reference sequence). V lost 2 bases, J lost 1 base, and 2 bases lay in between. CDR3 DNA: TGTGCCAGCAGCTTACTCCAAGAGACCCAGTACTTC. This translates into CASSLLQETQYF.

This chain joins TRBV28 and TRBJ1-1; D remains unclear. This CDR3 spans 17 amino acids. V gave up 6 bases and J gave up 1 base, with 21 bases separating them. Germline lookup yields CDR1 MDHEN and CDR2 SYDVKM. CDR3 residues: CASSHYLRGPRNTEAFF. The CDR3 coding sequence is TGTGCCAGCAGCCACTATCTTCGCGGCCCGAGGAACACTGAAGCTTTCTTT.

The CDR3 nucleotides are TGCGCCAGCAGCTTGGAGATACTCGCAACTAATGAAAAACTGTTTTTT. It specifies CASSLEILATNEKLFF. The rearrangement uses TRBV5-1 and TRBJ1-4, with D unresolved. CDR3 length: 16 amino acids. With 0 bases removed from V and 0 bases from J, the gap between germline ends came to 9 bases. The germline CDR1 and CDR2 sequences are SGHRS and YFSETQ.

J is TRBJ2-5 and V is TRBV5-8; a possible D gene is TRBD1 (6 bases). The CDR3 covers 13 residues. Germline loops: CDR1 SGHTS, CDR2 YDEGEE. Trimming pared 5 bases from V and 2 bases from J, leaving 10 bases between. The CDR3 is CASSRGQQETQYF. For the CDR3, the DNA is TGTGCCAGCAGTCGAGGACAGCAAGAGACCCAGTACTTC.

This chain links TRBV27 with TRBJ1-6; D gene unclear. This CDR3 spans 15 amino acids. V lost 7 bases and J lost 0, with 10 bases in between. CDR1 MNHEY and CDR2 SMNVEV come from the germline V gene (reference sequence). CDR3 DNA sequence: TGTGCCAGCACCGCAACGAGCTCCTATAATTCACCCCTCCACTTT. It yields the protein CASTATSSYNSPLHF.

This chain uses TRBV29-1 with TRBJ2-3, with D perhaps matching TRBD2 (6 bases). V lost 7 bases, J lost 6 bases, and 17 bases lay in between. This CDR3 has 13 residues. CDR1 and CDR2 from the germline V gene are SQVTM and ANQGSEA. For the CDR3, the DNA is TGCAGCGCCTCGTTTTTTCGGGGGGATACGCAGTATTTT. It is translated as CSASFFRGDTQYF.

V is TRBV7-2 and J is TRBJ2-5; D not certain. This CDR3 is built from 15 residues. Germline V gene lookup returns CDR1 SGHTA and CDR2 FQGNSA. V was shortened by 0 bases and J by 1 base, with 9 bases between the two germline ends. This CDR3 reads CASSLASTIQETQYF. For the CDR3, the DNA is TGTGCCAGCAGCTTAGCGAGTACTATCCAAGAGACCCAGTACTTC.

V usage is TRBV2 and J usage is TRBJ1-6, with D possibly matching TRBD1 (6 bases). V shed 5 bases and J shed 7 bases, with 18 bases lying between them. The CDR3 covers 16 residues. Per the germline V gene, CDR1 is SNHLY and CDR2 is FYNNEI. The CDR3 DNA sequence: TGTGCCAGCAGTTTACAGGGCAGTATGGGGAATTCACCCCTCCACTTT. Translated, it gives CASSLQGSMGNSPLHF.

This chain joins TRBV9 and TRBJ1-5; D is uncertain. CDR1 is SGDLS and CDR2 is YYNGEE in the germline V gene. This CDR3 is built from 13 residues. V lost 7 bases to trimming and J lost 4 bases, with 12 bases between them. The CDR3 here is CASAIGPNQPQHF. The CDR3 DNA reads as TGTGCCAGCGCAATTGGGCCGAATCAGCCCCAGCATTTT. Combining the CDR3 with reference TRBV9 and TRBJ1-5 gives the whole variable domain DSGVTQTPKHLITATGQRVTLRCSPRSGDLSVYWYQQSLDQGLQFLIQYYNGEERAKGNILERFSAQQFPDLHSELNLSSLELGDSALYFCASAIGPNQPQHFGDGTRLSIL.

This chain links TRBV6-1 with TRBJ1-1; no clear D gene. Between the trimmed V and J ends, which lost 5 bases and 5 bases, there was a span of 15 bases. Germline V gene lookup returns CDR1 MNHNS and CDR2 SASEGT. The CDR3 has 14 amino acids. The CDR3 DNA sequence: TGTGCCAGCAGTCCCAGAAGGAGGTTGACTGAAGCTTTCTTT. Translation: CASSPRRRLTEAFF.

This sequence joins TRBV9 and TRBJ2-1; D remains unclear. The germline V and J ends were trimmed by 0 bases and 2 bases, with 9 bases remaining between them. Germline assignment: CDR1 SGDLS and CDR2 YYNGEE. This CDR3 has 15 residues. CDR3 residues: CASSVATVPYNEQFF. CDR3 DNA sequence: TGTGCCAGCAGCGTAGCCACAGTGCCCTACAATGAGCAGTTCTTC.

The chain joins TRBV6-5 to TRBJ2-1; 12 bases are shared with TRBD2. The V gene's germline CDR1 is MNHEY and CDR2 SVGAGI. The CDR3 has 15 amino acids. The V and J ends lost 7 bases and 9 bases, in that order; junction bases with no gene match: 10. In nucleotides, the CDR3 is TGTGCCAGCATTAAAAGACTAGCGGGAGTTTTTGAGCAGTTCTTC. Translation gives CASIKRLAGVFEQFF.

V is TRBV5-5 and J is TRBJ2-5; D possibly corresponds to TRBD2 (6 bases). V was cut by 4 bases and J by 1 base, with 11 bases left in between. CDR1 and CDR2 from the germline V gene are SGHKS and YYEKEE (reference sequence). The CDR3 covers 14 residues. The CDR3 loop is CASSDGTLQETQYF. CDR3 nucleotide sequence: TGTGCCAGCAGCGACGGGACTCTCCAAGAGACCCAGTACTTC.

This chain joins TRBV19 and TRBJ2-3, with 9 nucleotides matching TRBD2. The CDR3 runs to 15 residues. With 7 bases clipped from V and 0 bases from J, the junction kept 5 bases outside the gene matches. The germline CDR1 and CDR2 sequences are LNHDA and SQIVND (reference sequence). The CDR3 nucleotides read TGTGCCAGTACCAAGGCGGGGGGGAGCACAGATACGCAGTATTTT. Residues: CASTKAGGSTDTQYF.

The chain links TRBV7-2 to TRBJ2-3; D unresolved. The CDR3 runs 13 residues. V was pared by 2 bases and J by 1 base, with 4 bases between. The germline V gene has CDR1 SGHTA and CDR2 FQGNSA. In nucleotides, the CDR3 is TGTGCCAGCAGCTTAAAGCGCACAGATACGCAGTATTTT. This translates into CASSLKRTDTQYF. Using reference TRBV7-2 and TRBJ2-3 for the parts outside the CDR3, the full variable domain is GAGVSQSPSNKVTEKGKDVELRCDPISGHTALYWYRQSLGQGLEFLIYFQGNSAPDKSGLPSDRFSAERTGGSVSTLTIQRTQQEDSAVYLCASSLKRTDTQYFGPGTRLTVL.

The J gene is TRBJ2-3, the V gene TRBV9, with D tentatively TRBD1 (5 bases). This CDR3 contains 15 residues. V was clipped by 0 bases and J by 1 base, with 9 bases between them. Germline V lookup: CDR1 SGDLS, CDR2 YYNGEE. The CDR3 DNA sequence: TGTGCCAGCAGCGTAGTCGCAGGGCGCACAGATACGCAGTATTTT. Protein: CASSVVAGRTDTQYF.

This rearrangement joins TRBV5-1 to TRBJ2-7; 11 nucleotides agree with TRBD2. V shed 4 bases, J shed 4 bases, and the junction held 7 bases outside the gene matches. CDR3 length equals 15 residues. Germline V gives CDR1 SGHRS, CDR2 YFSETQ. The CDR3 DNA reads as TGCGCCAGCAGCCCTGGGACTAGCGGATTTTACGAGCAGTACTTC. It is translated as CASSPGTSGFYEQYF.

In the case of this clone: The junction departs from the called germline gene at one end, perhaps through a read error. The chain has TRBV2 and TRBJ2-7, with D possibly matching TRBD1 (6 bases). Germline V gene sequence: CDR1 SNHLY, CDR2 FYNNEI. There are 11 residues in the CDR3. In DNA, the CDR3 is TGTGCCAGCAGTGAAGGGACCCAGGGGAGCTTC. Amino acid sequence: CASSEGTQGSF.

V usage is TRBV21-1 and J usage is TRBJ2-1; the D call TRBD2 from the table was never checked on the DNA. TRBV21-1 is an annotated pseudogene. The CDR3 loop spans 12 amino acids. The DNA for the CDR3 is TGTGCCAGCCCCTACCCGACTTCTGAGCAGTTCTTC. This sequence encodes CASPYPTSEQFF.

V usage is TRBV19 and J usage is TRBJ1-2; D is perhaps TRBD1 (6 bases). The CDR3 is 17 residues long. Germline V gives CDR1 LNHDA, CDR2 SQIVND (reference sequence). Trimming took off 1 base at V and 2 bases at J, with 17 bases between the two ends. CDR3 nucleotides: TGTGCCAGTAGTATAGTGGAAAAGGGACACAAGAACTATGGCTACACCTTC. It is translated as CASSIVEKGHKNYGYTF.

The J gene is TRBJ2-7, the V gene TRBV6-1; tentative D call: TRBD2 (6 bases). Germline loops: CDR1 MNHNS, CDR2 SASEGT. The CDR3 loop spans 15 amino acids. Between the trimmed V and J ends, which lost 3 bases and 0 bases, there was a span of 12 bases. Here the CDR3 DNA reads TGTGCCAGCAGTGAGGGAGGAATTCTCTCCTACGAGCAGTACTTC. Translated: CASSEGGILSYEQYF.

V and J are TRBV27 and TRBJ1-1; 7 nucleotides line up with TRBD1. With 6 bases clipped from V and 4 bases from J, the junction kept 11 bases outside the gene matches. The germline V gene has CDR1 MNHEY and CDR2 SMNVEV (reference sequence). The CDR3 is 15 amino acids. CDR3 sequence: CASRATGTVTTEAFF. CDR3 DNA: TGTGCCAGCAGGGCCACCGGGACAGTTACCACTGAAGCTTTCTTT.

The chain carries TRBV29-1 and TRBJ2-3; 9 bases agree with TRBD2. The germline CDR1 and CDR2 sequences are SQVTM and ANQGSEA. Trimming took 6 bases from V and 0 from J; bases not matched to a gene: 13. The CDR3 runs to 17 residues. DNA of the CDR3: TGCAGCGTCAGAGGGGCGGGGGGGGTGACTAGCACAGATACGCAGTATTTT. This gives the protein CSVRGAGGVTSTDTQYF.

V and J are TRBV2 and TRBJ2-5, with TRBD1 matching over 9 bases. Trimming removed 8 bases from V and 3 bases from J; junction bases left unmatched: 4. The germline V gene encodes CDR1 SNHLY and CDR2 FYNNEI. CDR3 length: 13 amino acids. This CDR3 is CASGRDREETQYF. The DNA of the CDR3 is TGTGCCAGCGGGCGGGACAGGGAAGAGACCCAGTACTTC.

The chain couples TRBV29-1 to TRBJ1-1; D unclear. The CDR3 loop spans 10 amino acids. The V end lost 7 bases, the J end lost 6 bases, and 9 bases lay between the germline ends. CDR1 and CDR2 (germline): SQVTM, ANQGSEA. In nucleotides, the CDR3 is TGCAGCGCCGGAGGGCCTGAAGCTTTCTTT. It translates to CSAGGPEAFF. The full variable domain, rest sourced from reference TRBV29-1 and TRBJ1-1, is SAVISQKPSRDICQRGTSLTIQCQVDSQVTMMFWYRQQPGQSLTLIATANQGSEATYESGFVIDKFPISRPNLTFSTLTVSNMSPEDSSIYLCSAGGPEAFFGQGTRLTVV.

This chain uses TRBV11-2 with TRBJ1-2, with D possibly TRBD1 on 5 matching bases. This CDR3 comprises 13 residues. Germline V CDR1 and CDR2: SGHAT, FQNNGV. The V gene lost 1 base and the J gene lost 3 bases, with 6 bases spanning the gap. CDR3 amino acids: CASSLAQDYGYTF. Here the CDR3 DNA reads TGTGCCAGCAGCTTAGCACAGGACTATGGCTACACCTTC.

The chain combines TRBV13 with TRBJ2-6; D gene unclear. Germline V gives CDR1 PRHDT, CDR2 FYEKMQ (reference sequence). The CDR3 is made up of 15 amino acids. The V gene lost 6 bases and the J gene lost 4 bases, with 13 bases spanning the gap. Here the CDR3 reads CASRPRASGANVLTF. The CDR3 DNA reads TGTGCCAGCAGACCTAGAGCGTCAGGGGCCAACGTCCTGACTTTC. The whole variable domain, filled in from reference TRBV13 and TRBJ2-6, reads AAGVIQSPRHLIKEKRETATLKCYPIPRHDTVYWYQQGPGQDPQFLISFYEKMQSDKGSIPDRFSAQQFSDYHSELNMSSLELGDSALYFCASRPRASGANVLTFGAGSRLTVL.

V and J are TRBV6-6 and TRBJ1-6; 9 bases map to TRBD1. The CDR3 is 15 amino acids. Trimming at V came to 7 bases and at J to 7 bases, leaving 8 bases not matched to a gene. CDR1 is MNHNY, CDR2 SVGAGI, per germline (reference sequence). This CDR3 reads CASTIAGTGNSPLHF. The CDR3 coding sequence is TGTGCCAGCACCATTGCGGGGACAGGGAATTCACCCCTCCACTTT.